These T cell receptor beta chains were read from a single sample in a study of OX40 agonist ivuxolimab in advanced cancers. Sequencing used immunoSEQ multiplex PCR; TCRdb keeps in-frame clones, though not all of them. The sample carries tens of thousands of clones, roughly 84% recorded once. Sequences were derived from CD4+ or CD8+ T cells sorted from blood, sampled in a trial of the OX40 agonist ivuxolimab. The receptors originated from an adult with an advanced solid tumor such as melanoma, head and neck, liver or kidney cancer. Each CDR3 is given with its conserved first and last residue. A D gene is named only where the DNA matches it firmly. Clone size is stated in some rows and not others, as once, few, many or a class when expanded.

v_call	cdr3_length	j_call	clone_size	d_call	cdr3_aa	cdr3_nt
TRBV28	16	TRBJ2-1	.	.	CASRLREVDIGHEQFF	TGTGCCAGCAGGCTCAGAGAGGTGGATATTGGCCATGAGCAGTTCTTC
TRBV6-1	16	TRBJ1-5	.	TRBD1	CASNDRQGSTNQPQHF	TGTGCCAGCAATGACCGACAGGGATCGACCAATCAGCCCCAGCATTTT
TRBV7-2	15	TRBJ1-1	.	.	CASSLGPGMNTEAFF	TGTGCCAGCAGCTTAGGTCCAGGCATGAACACTGAAGCTTTCTTT
TRBV11-2	15	TRBJ1-2	.	.	CASSPIGGKIFGYTF	TGTGCCAGCAGCCCAATAGGGGGGAAGATATTTGGCTACACCTTC
TRBV7-2	15	TRBJ2-1	.	.	CASSLGREPYNEQFF	TGTGCCAGCAGCTTAGGGAGGGAACCCTACAATGAGCAGTTCTTC
TRBV10-1	16	TRBJ2-3	.	.	CASSPGQPLGTDTQYF	TGCGCCAGCAGTCCCGGACAGCCCCTGGGCACAGATACGCAGTATTTT
TRBV7-2	17	TRBJ2-3	.	TRBD2	CASSLVFSGTTPDTQYF	TGTGCCAGCAGCTTAGTCTTTAGCGGGACGACCCCGGATACGCAGTATTTT
TRBV18	14	TRBJ2-3	.	.	CASSLASSTDTQYF	TGTGCCAGCTCTCTGGCAAGCAGCACAGATACGCAGTATTTT
TRBV18	15	TRBJ2-6	once	.	CASSPGGSGANVLTF	TGTGCCAGCTCACCAGGTGGCTCTGGGGCCAACGTCCTGACTTTC
TRBV7-9	14	TRBJ2-5	.	.	CASRAGRDGQTQYF	TGTGCCAGCAGGGCGGGACGCGACGGCCAGACCCAGTACTTC
TRBV19	9	TRBJ1-4	.	.	CASIEKLFF	TGTGCCAGTATTGAAAAACTGTTTTTT
TRBV29-1	13	TRBJ2-5	.	TRBD2	CSVRDQGGETQYF	TGCAGCGTTAGGGACCAGGGAGGGGAGACCCAGTACTTC
TRBV2	15	TRBJ1-3	.	.	CASSERRFSGNTIYF	TGTGCCAGCAGTGAACGGCGGTTCTCTGGAAACACCATATATTTT
TRBV5-1	14	TRBJ1-1	.	TRBD1	CASRAGGEGTEAFF	TGCGCCAGCAGGGCAGGGGGCGAGGGGACTGAAGCTTTCTTT
TRBV28	15	TRBJ1-5	.	TRBD1	CASSFIRDRDQPQHF	TGTGCCAGCAGTTTTATTCGAGACAGGGACCAGCCCCAGCATTTT
TRBV2	15	TRBJ1-6	.	.	CASSVQGRYNSPLHF	TGTGCCAGCAGTGTACAGGGACGGTATAATTCACCCCTCCACTTT
TRBV30	15	TRBJ2-3	.	TRBD2	CAWSVLGRGTDTQYF	TGTGCCTGGAGTGTATTAGGGAGGGGCACAGATACGCAGTATTTT
TRBV6-1	13	TRBJ1-5	medium-sized	TRBD1	CASSLQGKQPQHF	TGTGCCAGCAGCTTACAGGGGAAACAGCCCCAGCATTTT
TRBV30	14	TRBJ2-7	.	.	CAWRPGTYSYEQYF	TGTGCCTGGAGGCCCGGGACTTACTCCTACGAGCAGTACTTC
TRBV13	13	TRBJ2-5	once	.	CASSFGGQETQYF	TGTGCCAGCAGCTTCGGCGGACAAGAGACCCAGTACTTC
TRBV28	15	TRBJ1-4	once	TRBD1	CASTRDRRVIQKLFF	TGTGCCAGCACCAGGGACAGGCGGGTCATCCAAAAACTGTTTTTT
TRBV9	16	TRBJ2-5	.	TRBD2	CASSVRPSGGGETQYF	TGTGCCAGCAGCGTAAGGCCTAGCGGGGGTGGAGAGACCCAGTACTTC
TRBV7-2	12	TRBJ2-3	once	.	CASSTYTDTQYF	TGTGCCAGCAGTACGTACACAGATACGCAGTATTTT
TRBV19	14	TRBJ2-7	.	TRBD1	CASSITQGAGEQYF	TGTGCCAGTAGTATTACACAGGGGGCCGGCGAGCAGTACTTC
TRBV27	14	TRBJ2-7	few	.	CASSRGTVGYEQYF	TGTGCCAGCAGTCGTGGAACGGTGGGGTACGAGCAGTACTTC
TRBV6-1	13	TRBJ2-7	.	.	CASVLGSINEQYF	TGTGCCAGCGTCTTGGGGAGTATCAACGAGCAGTACTTC
TRBV20-1	11	TRBJ1-1	.	.	CSAKQVLEAFF	TGCAGTGCTAAACAGGTTCTTGAAGCTTTCTTT
TRBV7-2	13	TRBJ1-1	.	.	CASSRQGNTEAFF	TGTGCCAGCAGCAGGCAGGGGAACACTGAAGCTTTCTTT
TRBV6-5	13	TRBJ1-1	.	.	CASSYAMNTEAFF	TGTGCCAGCAGTTACGCTATGAACACTGAAGCTTTCTTT
TRBV5-5	15	TRBJ2-5	.	TRBD2	CASSPKAGGEETQYF	TGTGCCAGCAGCCCCAAAGCGGGAGGAGAAGAGACCCAGTACTTC
TRBV7-6	14	TRBJ2-3	.	TRBD1	CASSYRQGADTQYF	TGTGCCAGCAGCTACCGACAGGGGGCCGATACGCAGTATTTT
TRBV5-8	13	TRBJ2-7	.	.	CASSLGQDYEQYF	TGTGCCAGCAGCTTGGGACAAGACTACGAGCAGTACTTC
TRBV28	11	TRBJ2-1	.	.	CASRYYNEQFF	TGTGCCAGCAGATATTACAATGAGCAGTTCTTC
TRBV11-2	15	TRBJ1-4	.	TRBD1	CASSLQGQYNEKLFF	TGTGCCAGCAGCTTACAGGGACAGTATAATGAAAAACTGTTTTTT
TRBV18	14	TRBJ2-5	.	.	CASSPPYSQETQYF	TGTGCCAGCTCACCACCTTACAGCCAAGAGACCCAGTACTTC
TRBV19	15	TRBJ1-3	few	.	CATGDLQNSGNTIYF	TGTGCCACCGGGGACTTGCAGAACTCTGGAAACACCATATATTTT
TRBV9	14	TRBJ1-5	.	.	CASSAPGAHQPQHF	TGTGCCAGCAGCGCCCCTGGGGCCCATCAGCCCCAGCATTTT
TRBV5-1	13	TRBJ1-2	.	.	CASSLGEDYGYTF	TGCGCCAGCAGCTTGGGTGAAGACTATGGCTACACCTTC
TRBV19	14	TRBJ2-3	.	.	CASSPQGTTDTQYF	TGTGCCAGTAGCCCCCAGGGAACGACAGATACGCAGTATTTT
TRBV27	16	TRBJ1-2	few	TRBD1	CASSLGTAYSTRGYTF	TGTGCCAGCAGTTTGGGGACAGCCTACTCAACGAGGGGCTACACCTTC
TRBV9	15	TRBJ2-5	.	TRBD2	CASSVAGGLGETQYF	TGTGCCAGCAGCGTAGCGGGGGGGCTCGGGGAGACCCAGTACTTC
TRBV6-6	14	TRBJ1-2	.	.	CASSYSSGFYGYTF	TGTGCCAGCAGTTACTCGTCAGGGTTCTATGGCTACACCTTC
TRBV2	14	TRBJ2-7	.	TRBD1	CASTPDRVDYEQYF	TGTGCCAGCACTCCCGACAGGGTGGACTACGAGCAGTACTTC
TRBV11-2	15	TRBJ2-1	.	.	CASSLPGASTSEQFF	TGTGCCAGCAGCTTACCAGGGGCCTCTACAAGTGAGCAGTTCTTC
TRBV12-2	22	TRBJ2-2	.	.	CASRQRRGWGAGGPPNTGELFF	TGTGCAAGTCGCCAACGCCGCGGATGGGGAGCGGGAGGGCCCCCGAACACCGGGGAGCTGTTTTTT
TRBV7-7	13	TRBJ2-5	.	.	CASSFALQETQYF	TGTGCTAGCAGCTTCGCACTGCAAGAGACCCAGTACTTC
TRBV27	15	TRBJ2-1	.	TRBD1	CASSLWTGTYNEQFF	TGTGCCAGCAGTTTATGGACAGGAACCTACAATGAGCAGTTCTTC